This T cell receptor beta chain stems from a study of cytotoxic CD8 clonotypes in ibrutinib-treated CLL. About the research overall: The cohort had around 10 relapsed/refractory and over 14 treatment-naive patients, 17 to 18 IGHV unmutated. The authors obtained response samples at a median of around 12 months of treatment, range 6 to 36.

A remark on this clone: Antigen specificity is unknown.

Libraries were prepared by immunoSEQ multiplex PCR; TCRdb keeps only in-frame clonotypes and omits some of them. The table includes approximately 150,000 clones, 84% detected once. The study's findings and limits: An increase in clonality occurred at ibrutinib response, followed by a return toward baseline at progression. Clonality measured at baseline exceeded age-matched healthy donors, tracking circulating CD8+ T-cell counts.

The input for sequencing was PBMCs, taken after 24 months of ibrutinib treatment. This clonotype was sampled from a human donor with chronic lymphocytic leukemia.

CDR3 sequence reads: CASSIKWGAGELFF. The CDR3 DNA reads as TGTGCCAGTAGTATTAAGTGGGGCGCCGGGGAGCTGTTTTTT. This chain connects TRBV19 to TRBJ2-2; a weak D match, TRBD1 (5 bases). Germline loops: CDR1 LNHDA, CDR2 SQIVND (reference sequence). This CDR3 comprises 14 residues. Trimming removed 3 bases from V and 6 bases from J, with 11 bases in between. The full variable domain, its missing parts supplied by reference TRBV19 and TRBJ2-2, is DGGITQSPKYLFRKEGQNVTLSCEQNLNHDAMYWYRQDPGQGLRLIYYSQIVNDFQKGDIAEGYSVSREKKESFPLTVTSAQKNPTAFYLCASSIKWGAGELFFGEGSRLTVL.